This is a list of T cell receptor beta chains from one sample in a study of Graves' ophthalmopathy and Graves' hyperthyroidism. Each CDR3 protein gets one entry after TCRdb re-called the multiplex PCR reads with MiXCR. In the table there are some 250,000 distinct CDR3 sequences, 45% of which are singletons. Specimen: peripheral blood. The source of these receptors is an adult man with Graves' ophthalmopathy. CDR3s include the opening cysteine and the closing phenylalanine or tryptophan. A D gene is named only where the DNA matches it firmly. Size is stated for part of the rows, as once, few or many counts, or as a class when the clone is expanded.

size | J | D | V | DNA | CDR3
- | TRBJ2-5 | TRBD1 | TRBV7-9 | TGTGCCAGCAGCGGGGGACAGGGGGAGGGAGAGACCCAGTACTTC | CASSGGQGEGETQYF
- | TRBJ2-2 | TRBD1 | TRBV20-1 | TGCAGTGCTAGTACTTCCGACAGGGGGACCGGGGAGCTGTTTTTT | CSASTSDRGTGELFF
- | TRBJ2-7 | TRBD2 | TRBV19 | TGTGCCAGTTCCGGACTAGCGGGAAACTACGAGCAGTACTTC | CASSGLAGNYEQYF
few | TRBJ2-6 | - | TRBV2 | TGTGCCAGCCGCTCTGGGGCCAACGTCCTGACTTTC | CASRSGANVLTF
few | TRBJ1-6 | - | TRBV20-1 | TGCAGTGCTACTGACGTGATGAGAGATTCACCCCTCCACTTT | CSATDVMRDSPLHF
- | TRBJ2-5 | TRBD2 | TRBV7-2 | TGTGCCAGCAGCCCTCCAAAGCGGGGGGGCGGGGAGACCCAGTACTTC | CASSPPKRGGGETQYF
few | TRBJ1-2 | - | TRBV7-9 | TGTGCCAGCAGCTTAAATTGGGGTAGCAATGGCTACACCTTC | CASSLNWGSNGYTF
few | TRBJ2-2 | - | TRBV10-3 | TGTGCCATCAGTGAGTCGAACAGTCCCTTCGCGAACACCGGGGAGCTGTTTTTT | CAISESNSPFANTGELFF
- | TRBJ1-1 | - | TRBV7-3 | TGTGCCAGCAGCTCAGCTCGGCACGTCGACTCTGAAGCTTTCTTT | CASSSARHVDSEAFF
- | TRBJ2-7 | - | TRBV11-1 | TGTGCCAGCAGCTTCCAGGGTGGGCTACTCTACGAGCAGTACTTC | CASSFQGGLLYEQYF
few | TRBJ1-2 | - | TRBV14 | TGTGCCAGCAGCCAAGGGGGTAGGACGCCGGATGGCTACACCTTC | CASSQGGRTPDGYTF
- | TRBJ2-5 | TRBD1 | TRBV4-1 | TGCGCCAGCAGGCCCTTTGGACAGGGGAAGAGGGAGACCCAGTACTTC | CASRPFGQGKRETQYF
- | TRBJ1-4 | TRBD1 | TRBV7-9 | TGTGCCAGCAGCTTAGCCGGGACAGGGAGTGAAAAACTGTTTTTT | CASSLAGTGSEKLFF
- | TRBJ1-2 | TRBD1 | TRBV12-3/TRBV12-4 | TGTGCCAGCAGCCTGGGACAGGGGGCCTCCTATGGCTACACCTTC | CASSLGQGASYGYTF
few | TRBJ1-2 | TRBD1 | TRBV4-3 | TGCGCCAGCAGCCGCTCAGGGGGCGCCGAATATGGCTACACCTTC | CASSRSGGAEYGYTF
- | TRBJ2-6 | TRBD1 | TRBV7-9 | TGCGCCAGCAGCAACCCCGCAGGGGGCCTTAGCTCTGGGGCCAACGTCCTGACTTTC | CASSNPAGGLSSGANVLTF
many | TRBJ1-6 | - | TRBV25-1 | TGTGCCAGCAGTGCTGATTTGGGGAATTCACCCCTCCACTTT | CASSADLGNSPLHF
- | TRBJ2-5 | TRBD2 | TRBV5-1 | TGCGCCAGCAGTGTTAACAGCCCTAGCGGGGGCCAAGAGACCCAGTACTTC | CASSVNSPSGGQETQYF
- | TRBJ1-1 | - | TRBV5-1 | TGCGCCAGCAGCTTCGGGATGAACACTGAAGCTTTCTTT | CASSFGMNTEAFF
few | TRBJ1-6 | - | TRBV7-9 | TGTGCCAGCAGCTTAATCCGGCAGGGAAGGAATTCACCCCTCCACTTT | CASSLIRQGRNSPLHF
- | TRBJ2-7 | TRBD2 | TRBV20-1 | TGCAGTGCTAGTTCCGGGAGGGCCTCCTACGAGCAGTACTTC | CSASSGRASYEQYF
many | TRBJ1-2 | - | TRBV6-6 | TGTGCCAGCAGTCTACAAACCACCTATGGCTACACCTTC | CASSLQTTYGYTF
- | TRBJ1-5 | TRBD1 | TRBV5-1 | TGCGCCAGCAGCCCTGGGACAGGGGTCGGGCAGCCCCAGCATTTT | CASSPGTGVGQPQHF
few | TRBJ2-2 | - | TRBV29-1 | TGCAGCGTTGAAGTGACAGAAGGGGCCGGGGAGCTGTTTTTT | CSVEVTEGAGELFF
- | TRBJ1-2 | TRBD1 | TRBV29-1 | TGCAGCGTAGGACCGGGACAGGGTAGGAATGGCCACACCTTC | CSVGPGQGRNGHTF
- | TRBJ2-7 | TRBD2 | TRBV13 | TGTGCCAGCAGCTTTCGACTAGCGGGGTGGATGTACGAGCAGTACTTC | CASSFRLAGWMYEQYF
- | TRBJ1-5 | TRBD1 | TRBV7-2 | TGTGCCAGCAGCTTTACAGGGGGCGGTCAGCCCCAGCATTTT | CASSFTGGGQPQHF
- | TRBJ1-6 | - | TRBV12-3/TRBV12-4 | TGTGCCAGCACCCTGGGGGCGGGGGCTAATTCACCCCTCCACTTT | CASTLGAGANSPLHF
many | TRBJ1-2 | TRBD1 | TRBV7-6 | TGTGCCAGCAGCTCGGACAGGGGATATGGCTACACCTTC | CASSSDRGYGYTF